The text below deals with one T cell receptor (beta chain). Its antigen is currently unknown. The sample is drawn from a study of siplizumab effects on memory and regulatory T cells. Study overall: The authors ran mixed lymphocyte reactions in pairs, with siplizumab at around 1 ug/mL or without drug.

Method: immunoSEQ multiplex PCR; TCRdb's copy keeps in-frame clones and lacks some. The data show fewer than 15,000 clones, approximately 45% seen once. Cocultured for about six days at 37°C were the mixed lymphocyte reaction cells. The TCR originated in a human donor in good health; the cells came from an allogeneic mixed lymphocyte reaction. Some clones in this sample may be carry-over from other donors' samples. The sequencing sample was made of CFSE-low (dividing) CD4+ T cells sorted from an allogeneic mixed lymphocyte reaction.

The CDR3 here is CASSEGWNSYEQYF. The DNA of the CDR3 is TGTGCCAGCAGCGAGGGGTGGAACTCCTACGAGCAGTACTTC. V and J are TRBV5-7 and TRBJ2-7; either TRBD1 or TRBD2 may fit D (5 bases each). TRBV5-7 is labeled an ORF, and its function is uncertain. The length of the CDR3 is 14 residues. V shed 4 bases and J shed 0 bases, with 11 bases lying between them.